The sequence of this T cell receptor beta chain was determined in a study of blood T cell repertoires in COVID-19. Overall study: The study drew acute and convalescent COVID-19 samples from the United States, Italy and Spain. T cells, B-cell-depleted T cells, or PBMCs provided the cDNA or gDNA that served as material.

The CDR3 loop spans 15 amino acids. Losses at the gene ends were 5 bases for V and 2 bases for J; bases not matched to a gene: 6. CDR1 and CDR2 (germline): SGHAT, FQNNGV. This clone was seen only once. In the original workflow: Amplifying reference gene primers gave estimates of nucleated cell counts. The method was immunoSEQ multiplex PCR; TCRdb's version includes in-frame clones alone and lacks a portion of them. That table furnishes V, J and clone size, whereas the DNA furnished D and trimming. This table has about 97,000 clones, more than 75% appearing once. The sequenced material came from peripheral blood. The chain employs TRBV11-2 and TRBJ2-3; 8 nucleotides line up with TRBD2. The sequence was obtained from a man between 60 and 75 years old with active or convalescent COVID-19. The DNA for the CDR3 is TGTGCCAGCAGCCCACGGACTAGCATCACAGATACGCAGTATTTT. It is translated as CASSPRTSITDTQYF. The variable domain in full, completed from reference TRBV11-2 and TRBJ2-3, reads EAGVAQSPRYKIIEKRQSVAFWCNPISGHATLYWYQQILGQGPKLLIQFQNNGVVDDSQLPKDRFSAERLKGVDSTLKIQPAKLEDSAVYLCASSPRTSITDTQYFGPGTRLTVL.